What follows are 15 T cell receptor beta chains derived from one specimen sequenced in a study of shared clonotypes between healthy human individuals. Generated by immunoSEQ multiplex PCR, the TCRdb table keeps only in-frame clones and is missing some. In the table there are around 1.5 million clones, approximately 98% of which are singletons. Sequenced material: naive CD4+ T cells sorted from blood. The subset here: CD45RA+ positively selected. The receptors here all came from a man aged 25 to 40 in good health.

The J gene is TRBJ2-7, the V gene TRBV10-1; D may match TRBD1 or TRBD2 (5 bases each). Germline V gene lookup returns CDR1 WNHNN and CDR2 SYGVQD (reference sequence). This CDR3 contains 14 residues. V shed 3 bases and J shed 1 base, with 10 bases lying between them. CDR3 in DNA: TGCGCCAGCAGTGAAGAGGGACCGTCCTACGAGCAGTACTTC. Protein: CASSEEGPSYEQYF.

J is TRBJ2-1 and V is TRBV19; 15 bases are shared with TRBD2. Germline V lookup: CDR1 LNHDA, CDR2 SQIVND (reference sequence). The CDR3 loop spans 18 amino acids. The trim removed 8 bases at V and 2 bases at J, leaving 10 bases unmatched. DNA for the CDR3: TGTGCCAGTTGCTGCAGGGGACTAGCGGGAGGCGCCTACAATGAGCAGTTCTTC. Encoded protein: CASCCRGLAGGAYNEQFF. Full variable domain (missing parts from reference TRBV19 and TRBJ2-1): DGGITQSPKYLFRKEGQNVTLSCEQNLNHDAMYWYRQDPGQGLRLIYYSQIVNDFQKGDIAEGYSVSREKKESFPLTVTSAQKNPTAFYLCASCCRGLAGGAYNEQFFGPGTRLTVL.

V is TRBV2 and J is TRBJ2-5; D uncertain. Germline V lookup: CDR1 SNHLY, CDR2 FYNNEI. The V gene lost 4 bases and the J gene lost 4 bases, with 10 bases spanning the gap. The CDR3 totals 13 residues. The CDR3 region is CASSGTRGETQYF. In DNA, the CDR3 is TGTGCCAGCAGTGGGACGAGAGGAGAGACCCAGTACTTC.

The genes are TRBV7-2 and TRBJ2-2; a weak D match, TRBD2 (6 bases). The germline V and J ends were trimmed by 5 bases and 1 base, with 11 bases remaining between them. CDR3 length equals 15 residues. CDR1 is SGHTA, CDR2 FQGNSA, per germline. DNA for the CDR3: TGTGCCAGCAGCCCGGCGGGGAAGAACACCGGGGAGCTGTTTTTT. It translates to CASSPAGKNTGELFF.

This clone appeared a few times. The CDR3 region is CASSHRDRVKQYF. The CDR3 DNA reads TGCGCCAGCAGCCATCGGGACAGGGTCAAGCAGTACTTC. V and J are TRBV10-1 and TRBJ2-7; 9 bases fit TRBD1. V dropped 6 bases and J dropped 8; count of bases not matched to a gene: 8. This CDR3 spans 13 amino acids. Germline V gives CDR1 WNHNN, CDR2 SYGVQD (reference sequence).

The V and J genes are TRBV11-1 and TRBJ2-1, with D hard to call. The germline CDR1 and CDR2 sequences are SGHAT and FQDESV (reference sequence). Trimming took off 2 bases at V and 4 bases at J, with 6 bases between the two ends. The CDR3 runs 13 residues. CDR3 sequence (DNA): TGTGCCAGCAGCTTATCCCCTTACAATGAGCAGTTCTTC. It encodes CASSLSPYNEQFF.

V and J are TRBV7-8 and TRBJ1-2, with 7 bases lining up with TRBD1. CDR3 size: 13 residues. V dropped 1 base and J dropped 6; count of bases not matched to a gene: 2. Looked up from germline, CDR1 is SGHVS and CDR2 is FQNEAQ. CDR3 coding DNA: TGTGCCAGCAGCTTAGAGGGGGCTGATGGCTACACCTTC. Protein sequence: CASSLEGADGYTF.

The chain employs TRBV7-8 and TRBJ1-3, with a tentative D call TRBD1 (5 bases). Germline CDR1 SGHVS, CDR2 FQNEAQ. There are 15 residues in the CDR3. V lost 5 bases and J lost 2, with 13 bases in between. The CDR3 protein is CASSGDVGPGNTIYF. The CDR3 DNA reads TGTGCCAGCAGCGGGGACGTAGGCCCTGGAAACACCATATATTTT.

The J gene is TRBJ2-1, the V gene TRBV5-1; D uncertain. In germline, CDR1 is SGHRS, CDR2 YFSETQ. This CDR3 is 12 amino acids long. Trimming shortened V by 4 bases and J by 9 bases, and 11 bases separated the two germline ends. The CDR3, as DNA: TGCGCCAGCAGCGGTGGGGTTTTTGAGCAGTTCTTC. Protein product: CASSGGVFEQFF.

Regarding this clone: The sample contains more than one DNA sequence encoding this CDR3. The chain couples TRBV19 to TRBJ2-3, with TRBD2 identical over 11 bases. J was trimmed by 1 base and V by 8 bases; bases with no gene match: 2. Germline V lookup: CDR1 LNHDA, CDR2 SQIVND (reference sequence). The CDR3 spans 14 residues. Here the CDR3 reads CASSTSGGTDTQYF. As DNA, the CDR3 is TGTGCCAGTTCGACTAGCGGGGGCACAGATACGCAGTATTTT. The complete variable domain, with remaining parts taken from reference TRBV19 and TRBJ2-3, reads DGGITQSPKYLFRKEGQNVTLSCEQNLNHDAMYWYRQDPGQGLRLIYYSQIVNDFQKGDIAEGYSVSREKKESFPLTVTSAQKNPTAFYLCASSTSGGTDTQYFGPGTRLTVL.

The chain couples TRBV5-1 to TRBJ2-7; unclear D gene. CDR1 SGHRS and CDR2 YFSETQ come from the germline V gene. This CDR3 comprises 13 residues. V was cut by 2 bases and J by 2 bases, with 8 bases left in between. CDR3 sequence reads: CASSFEQPYEQYF. Written as DNA, the CDR3 is TGCGCCAGCAGCTTTGAACAACCCTACGAGCAGTACTTC.

The chain is built from TRBV7-9 and TRBJ1-2; weak D call: TRBD1 (5 bases). V was pared by 7 bases and J by 12 bases, with 21 bases between. This CDR3 spans 13 amino acids. The germline V gene has CDR1 SEHNR and CDR2 FQNEAQ (reference sequence). CDR3 residues: CASNPTGGGVNTF. Here the CDR3 DNA reads TGTGCCAGCAACCCAACGGGGGGTGGAGTCAACACCTTC.

The CDR3 DNA is TGTGCCAGCAGTGCGAGGCAGGCGGGGGCCGGGGAGCTGTTTTTT. The encoded protein is CASSARQAGAGELFF. The V gene is TRBV2, the J gene TRBJ2-2; 7 nucleotides match TRBD2. Germline V gene lookup returns CDR1 SNHLY and CDR2 FYNNEI. The CDR3 is made up of 15 amino acids. The junction had 8 bases not matched to a gene; V was cut back by 4 bases and J by 6 bases.

This chain links TRBV18 with TRBJ2-1; no clear D gene. Germline V gene data show CDR1 as KGHSH and CDR2 as LQKENI. The CDR3 sequence is 13 residues long. Trimming pared 5 bases from V and 2 bases from J, leaving 7 bases between. The CDR3 region has the DNA TGTGCCAGCTCAAGTCTCCCCTACAATGAGCAGTTCTTC. Amino acid sequence: CASSSLPYNEQFF.

V gene TRBV30 combines with J gene TRBJ2-1; 7 bases map to TRBD1. The V gene's germline CDR1 is GTSNPN and CDR2 SVGIG (reference sequence). CDR3 length equals 13 residues. The trim removed 3 bases at V and 7 bases at J, leaving 6 bases unmatched. As DNA, the CDR3 is TGTGCCTGGAGCGAACAGGGGTGGAATGAGCAGTTCTTC. It is translated as CAWSEQGWNEQFF.